This T cell receptor (beta chain) was observed in a study of spatial heterogeneity in lung cancer. Whole-study context: Detected sequences consistently included more beta-chain ones than alpha-chain ones.

TCRdb re-analysed the 5' RACE reads in MiXCR, keeping a single row per CDR3 protein. This sample has tens of thousands of distinct CDR3 sequences, with around 12% found just once. This clonotype was seen many times. Time point noted: sample taken at primary tumor resection. Unsorted samples of tumor, nontumor lung or frozen PBMC had their whole RNA sequenced. Donation came from some 73 patients with untreated early-stage non-small cell lung cancer. This CDR3 comprises 16 residues. The V gene end was trimmed by 5 bases and the J gene end by 5 bases; junction bases not matched to a gene: 8. Germline V CDR1 and CDR2: SGHAT, FQNNGV.

V usage is TRBV11-2 and J usage is TRBJ2-2; 10 bases align to TRBD2. The origin of this receptor is a male donor with early-stage non-small cell lung cancer. Sequencing used PBMCs, obtained at surgery. CDR3 DNA sequence: TGTGCCAGCAGCCCCAAGCGGGGGGGCCGAACCGGGGAGCTGTTTTTT. Its translation: CASSPKRGGRTGELFF.